The next 10 T cell receptor beta chains were all read from a single sample in a study of cytomegalovirus exposure and HLA in healthy donors. Primers: 60 Vbeta forward and 13 Jbeta reverse. Assay used: immunoSEQ multiplex PCR; TCRdb lists only in-frame clones, some missing. The sample has approximately 280,000 clones, around 86% seen once. Sequenced: PBMCs. These receptors all come from a man between 35 and 55 years old in good health and CMV-seropositive.

V gene TRBV21-1 combines with J gene TRBJ2-2; TRBD2 is the table's D call and was not checked against the DNA. TRBV21-1 is deemed a pseudogene. The CDR3 spans 15 residues. The CDR3 loop is CASSCPAGGPGELFF. In nucleotides, the CDR3 is TGTGCCAGCAGCTGCCCAGCGGGAGGGCCCGGGGAGCTGTTTTTT.

This clone was seen more than once but under ten times. The V gene is TRBV19, the J gene TRBJ2-7, with a tentative D call TRBD1 (5 bases). The CDR3 length is 13 residues. Germline assignment: CDR1 LNHDA and CDR2 SQIVND (reference sequence). V was trimmed by 9 bases and J by 5 bases, leaving 17 bases between them. Here the CDR3 DNA reads TGTGCCAGGGGCTGGGCCAGGGCCCACGAGCAGTACTTC. It is translated as CARGWARAHEQYF.

This clone was observed once. V and J are TRBV5-1 and TRBJ1-1; D is perhaps TRBD1 (5 bases). The CDR3 covers 15 residues. V was trimmed by 0 bases and J by 3 bases, leaving 12 bases between them. Germline V gene sequence: CDR1 SGHRS, CDR2 YFSETQ. CDR3 amino acids: CASSLGVGADTEAFF. The CDR3 DNA is TGCGCCAGCAGCTTGGGGGTAGGGGCCGACACTGAAGCTTTCTTT.

This clone was observed a single time. DNA for the CDR3: TGTGCCAGCGCCCGGGGGGCCCCCTACGAGCAGTACTTC. This gives the protein CASARGAPYEQYF. V is TRBV6-5 and J is TRBJ2-5, with a tentative D call TRBD2 (7 bases). The J call is doubtful: the DNA matches TRBJ2-7 better. Germline lookup yields CDR1 MNHEY and CDR2 SVGAGI. CDR3 size: 13 residues.

The chain couples TRBV7-3 to TRBJ2-3, with 13 bases aligning to TRBD2. The V and J ends lost 4 bases and 3 bases, in that order; junction bases with no gene match: 4. Germline V CDR1 and CDR2: SGHTA, FQGTGA. The CDR3 runs 16 residues. CDR3 region: CASSSRTSGSTDTQYF. DNA for the CDR3: TGTGCCAGCAGCTCAAGGACTAGCGGGAGTACAGATACGCAGTATTTT.

The chain employs TRBV7-2 and TRBJ2-7, with no clear D. CDR1 SGHTA and CDR2 FQGNSA come from the germline V gene. The V and J ends lost 1 base and 2 bases respectively, with 9 bases between them. CDR3 size: 14 residues. The DNA of the CDR3 is TGTGCCAGCAGCTTAGGCGGCTCCACCTACGAGCAGTACTTC. Translated: CASSLGGSTYEQYF.

V usage is TRBV27 and J usage is TRBJ2-1; 8 nucleotides align to TRBD1. CDR1 MNHEY and CDR2 SMNVEV come from the germline V gene (reference sequence). The CDR3 has 13 amino acids. Trimming at V came to 5 bases and at J to 6 bases, leaving 3 bases not matched to a gene. Written as DNA, the CDR3 is TGTGCCAGCAGTCCGACAGGGGTCAATGAGCAGTTCTTC. Residues: CASSPTGVNEQFF.

This clone was seen just once. The rearrangement uses TRBV11-2 and TRBJ2-5; perhaps TRBD2 as D (5 bases). This CDR3 is built from 16 residues. Trimming stripped 2 bases from V and 2 bases from J, with 15 bases between. CDR1 is SGHAT, CDR2 FQNNGV, per germline. The CDR3 loop is CASSLLSGIDQETQYF. The CDR3 nucleotides are TGTGCCAGCAGCTTACTTTCCGGGATCGATCAAGAGACCCAGTACTTC.

V is TRBV7-2 and J is TRBJ2-1, with TRBD2 matching over 7 bases. The V and J ends lost 0 bases and 4 bases, in that order; junction bases with no gene match: 3. CDR1 is SGHTA and CDR2 is FQGNSA in the germline V gene. The CDR3 extends over 15 amino acids. As DNA, the CDR3 is TGTGCCAGCAGCTTAGCGTCGGGGGGATACAATGAGCAGTTCTTC. This codes for CASSLASGGYNEQFF.

The rearrangement joins TRBV28 to TRBJ2-5, with 7 bases identical to TRBD2. The V gene end was trimmed by 0 bases and the J gene end by 4 bases; junction bases not matched to a gene: 11. In germline, CDR1 is MDHEN, CDR2 SYDVKM. The CDR3 has 17 residues. For the CDR3, the DNA is TGTGCCAGCAGTTTATGGTCGGGGGGAGGGCTTCGAGAGACCCAGTACTTC. This translates into CASSLWSGGGLRETQYF.